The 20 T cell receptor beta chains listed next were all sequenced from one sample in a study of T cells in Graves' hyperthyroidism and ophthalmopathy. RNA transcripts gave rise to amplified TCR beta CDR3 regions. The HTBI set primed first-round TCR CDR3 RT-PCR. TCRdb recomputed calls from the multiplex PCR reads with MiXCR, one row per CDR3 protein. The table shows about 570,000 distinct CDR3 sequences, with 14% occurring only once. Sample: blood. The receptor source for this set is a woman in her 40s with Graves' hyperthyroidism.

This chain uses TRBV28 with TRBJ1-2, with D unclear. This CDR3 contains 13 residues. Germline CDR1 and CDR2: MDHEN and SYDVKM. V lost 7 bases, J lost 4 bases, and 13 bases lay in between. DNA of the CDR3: TGTGCCAGCAAACCATCGGGAGGCTATGGCTACACCTTC. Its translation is CASKPSGGYGYTF.

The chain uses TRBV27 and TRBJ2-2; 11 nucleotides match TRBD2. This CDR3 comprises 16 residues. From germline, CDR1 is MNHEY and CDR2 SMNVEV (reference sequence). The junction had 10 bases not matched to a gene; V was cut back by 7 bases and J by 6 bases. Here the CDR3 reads CASTSLAGEGAGELFF. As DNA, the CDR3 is TGTGCCAGCACTTCACTAGCGGGAGAGGGTGCCGGGGAGCTGTTTTTT.

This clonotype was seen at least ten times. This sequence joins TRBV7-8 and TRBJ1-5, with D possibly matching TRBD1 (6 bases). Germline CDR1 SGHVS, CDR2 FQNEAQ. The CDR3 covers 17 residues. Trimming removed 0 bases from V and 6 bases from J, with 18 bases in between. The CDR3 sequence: CASSLALSGGPSQPQHF. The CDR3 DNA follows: TGTGCCAGCAGCTTAGCGCTATCGGGGGGGCCTAGTCAGCCCCAGCATTTT.

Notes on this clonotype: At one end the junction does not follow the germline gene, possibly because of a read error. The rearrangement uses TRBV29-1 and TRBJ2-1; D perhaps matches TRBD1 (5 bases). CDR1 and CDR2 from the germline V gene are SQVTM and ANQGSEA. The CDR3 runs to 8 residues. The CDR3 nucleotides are TGCAGCGTTGATGAACAGGTCTTC. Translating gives CSVDEQVF.

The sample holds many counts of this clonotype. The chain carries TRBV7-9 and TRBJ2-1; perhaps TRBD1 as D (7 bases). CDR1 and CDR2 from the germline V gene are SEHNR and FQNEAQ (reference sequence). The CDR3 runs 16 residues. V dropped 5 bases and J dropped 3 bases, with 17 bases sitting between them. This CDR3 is CASSTRGTDYYNEQFF. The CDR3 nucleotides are TGTGCCAGCAGCACACGCGGGACAGATTACTACAATGAGCAGTTCTTC. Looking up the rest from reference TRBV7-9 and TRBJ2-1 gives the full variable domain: DTGVSQNPRHKITKRGQNVTFRCDPISEHNRLYWYRQTLGQGPEFLTYFQNEAQLEKSRLLSDRFSAERPKGSFSTLEIQRTEQGDSAMYLCASSTRGTDYYNEQFFGPGTRLTVL.

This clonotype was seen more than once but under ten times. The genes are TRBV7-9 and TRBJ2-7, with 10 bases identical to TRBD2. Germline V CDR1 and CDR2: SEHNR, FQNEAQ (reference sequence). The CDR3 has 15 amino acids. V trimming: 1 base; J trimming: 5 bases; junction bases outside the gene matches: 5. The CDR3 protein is CASSLGLAGAHEQYF. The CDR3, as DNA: TGTGCCAGCAGCTTAGGGCTAGCGGGGGCCCACGAGCAGTACTTC.

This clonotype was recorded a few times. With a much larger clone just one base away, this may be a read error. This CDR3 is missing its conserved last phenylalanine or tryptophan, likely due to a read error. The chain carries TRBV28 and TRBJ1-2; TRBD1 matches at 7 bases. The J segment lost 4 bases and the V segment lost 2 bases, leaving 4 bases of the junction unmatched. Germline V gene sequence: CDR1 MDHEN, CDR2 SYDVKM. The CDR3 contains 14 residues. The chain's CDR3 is CASSLPDRAYGYTL. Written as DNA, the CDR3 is TGTGCCAGCAGTTTACCCGACAGGGCCTATGGCTACACCCTC.

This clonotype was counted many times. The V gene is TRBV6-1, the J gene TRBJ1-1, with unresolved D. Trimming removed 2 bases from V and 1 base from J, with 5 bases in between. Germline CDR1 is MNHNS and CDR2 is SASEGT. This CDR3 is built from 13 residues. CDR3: CASSEPTNTEAFF. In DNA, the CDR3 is TGTGCCAGCAGTGAACCCACGAACACTGAAGCTTTCTTT.

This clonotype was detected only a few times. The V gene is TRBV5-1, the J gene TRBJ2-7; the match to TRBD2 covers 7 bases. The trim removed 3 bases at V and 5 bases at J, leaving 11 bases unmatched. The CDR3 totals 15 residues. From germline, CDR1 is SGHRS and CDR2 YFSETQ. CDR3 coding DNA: TGCGCCAGCAGCTACCTGAGCGGGACGGGGGACGAGCAGTACTTC. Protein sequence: CASSYLSGTGDEQYF.

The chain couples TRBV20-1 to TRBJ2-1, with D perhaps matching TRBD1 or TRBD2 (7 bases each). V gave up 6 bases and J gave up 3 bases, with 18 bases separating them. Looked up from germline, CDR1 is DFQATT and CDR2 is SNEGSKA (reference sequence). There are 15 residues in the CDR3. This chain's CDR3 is CSAAQGDYRYNEQFF. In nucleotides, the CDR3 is TGCAGTGCCGCCCAGGGGGACTACCGCTACAATGAGCAGTTCTTC.

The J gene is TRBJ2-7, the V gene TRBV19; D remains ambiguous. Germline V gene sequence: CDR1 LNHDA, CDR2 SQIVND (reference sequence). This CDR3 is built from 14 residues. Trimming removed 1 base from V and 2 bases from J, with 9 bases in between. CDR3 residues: CASSIVNSPYEQYF. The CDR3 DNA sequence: TGTGCCAGTAGTATAGTTAACTCACCCTACGAGCAGTACTTC.

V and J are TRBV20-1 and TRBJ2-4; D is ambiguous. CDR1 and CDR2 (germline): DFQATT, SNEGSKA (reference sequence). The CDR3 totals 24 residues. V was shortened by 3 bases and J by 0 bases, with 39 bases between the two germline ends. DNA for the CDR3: TGCAGTGCTAGTTCATCAAGGGAACGTTTTTCATGGGCAAACAACTGGGGAGCCAAAAACATTCAGTACTTC. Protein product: CSASSSRERFSWANNWGAKNIQYF.

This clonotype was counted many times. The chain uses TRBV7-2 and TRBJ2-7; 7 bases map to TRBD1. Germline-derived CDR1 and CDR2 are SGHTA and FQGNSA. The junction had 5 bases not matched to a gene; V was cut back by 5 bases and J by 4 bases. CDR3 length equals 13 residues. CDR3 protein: CASSAGRGYEQYF. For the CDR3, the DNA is TGTGCCAGCAGCGCGGGCAGGGGGTACGAGCAGTACTTC.

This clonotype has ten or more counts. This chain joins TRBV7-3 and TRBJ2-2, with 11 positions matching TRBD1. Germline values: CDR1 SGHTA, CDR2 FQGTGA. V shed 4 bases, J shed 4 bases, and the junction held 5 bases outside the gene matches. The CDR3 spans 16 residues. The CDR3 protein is CASSSGQGVGTGELFF. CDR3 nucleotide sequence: TGTGCCAGCAGCTCGGGACAGGGGGTCGGCACCGGGGAGCTGTTTTTT. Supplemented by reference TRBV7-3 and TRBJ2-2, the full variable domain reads GAGVSQTPSNKVTEKGKYVELRCDPISGHTALYWYRQSLGQGPEFLIYFQGTGAADDSGLPNDRFFAVRPEGSVSTLKIQRTERGDSAVYLCASSSGQGVGTGELFFGEGSRLTVL.

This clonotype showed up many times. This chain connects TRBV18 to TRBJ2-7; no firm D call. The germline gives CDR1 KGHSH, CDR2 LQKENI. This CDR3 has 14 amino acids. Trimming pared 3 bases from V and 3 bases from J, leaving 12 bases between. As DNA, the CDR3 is TGTGCCAGCTCACCCGCTGCTGGGATCTACGAGCAGTACTTC. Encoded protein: CASSPAAGIYEQYF.

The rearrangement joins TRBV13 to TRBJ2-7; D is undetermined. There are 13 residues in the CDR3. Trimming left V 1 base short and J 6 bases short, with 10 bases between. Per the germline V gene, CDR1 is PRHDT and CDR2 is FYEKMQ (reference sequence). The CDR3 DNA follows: TGTGCCAGCAGCTTAGCCGTGAAAGGCGAGCAGTACTTC. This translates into CASSLAVKGEQYF.

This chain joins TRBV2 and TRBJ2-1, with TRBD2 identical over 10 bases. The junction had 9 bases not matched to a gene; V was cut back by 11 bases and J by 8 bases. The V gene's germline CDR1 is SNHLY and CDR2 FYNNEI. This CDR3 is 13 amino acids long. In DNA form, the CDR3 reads TGTGCCGGATCTAGCGGGAGTAGGGATGAGCAGTTCTTC. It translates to CAGSSGSRDEQFF.

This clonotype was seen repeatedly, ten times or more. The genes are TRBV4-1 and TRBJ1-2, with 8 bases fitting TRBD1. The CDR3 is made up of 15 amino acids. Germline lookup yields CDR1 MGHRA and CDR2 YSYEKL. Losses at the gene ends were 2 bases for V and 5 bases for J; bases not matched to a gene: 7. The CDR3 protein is CASSQWERQGYGYTF. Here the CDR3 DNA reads TGCGCCAGCAGCCAATGGGAGCGACAGGGGTATGGCTACACCTTC.

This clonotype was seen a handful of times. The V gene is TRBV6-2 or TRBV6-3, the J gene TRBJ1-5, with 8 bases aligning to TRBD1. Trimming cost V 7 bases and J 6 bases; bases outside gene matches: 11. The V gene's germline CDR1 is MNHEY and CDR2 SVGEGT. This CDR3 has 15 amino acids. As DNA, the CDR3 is TGTGCCAGCACTACCAGGACAGGGACGGGTCAGCCCCAGCATTTT. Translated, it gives CASTTRTGTGQPQHF.

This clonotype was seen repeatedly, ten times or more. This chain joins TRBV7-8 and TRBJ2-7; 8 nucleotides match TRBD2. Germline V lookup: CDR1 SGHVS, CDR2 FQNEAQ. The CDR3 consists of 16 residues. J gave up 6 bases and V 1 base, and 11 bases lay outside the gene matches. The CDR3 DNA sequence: TGTGCCAGCAGCTTAGAAGTTAGCGGGAACATCGGCGAGCAGTACTTC. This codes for CASSLEVSGNIGEQYF. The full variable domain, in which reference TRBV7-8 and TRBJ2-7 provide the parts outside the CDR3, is GAGVSQSPRYKVAKRGQDVALRCDPISGHVSLFWYQQALGQGPEFLTYFQNEAQLDKSGLPSDRFFAERPEGSVSTLKIQRTQQEDSAVYLCASSLEVSGNIGEQYFGPGTRLTVT.